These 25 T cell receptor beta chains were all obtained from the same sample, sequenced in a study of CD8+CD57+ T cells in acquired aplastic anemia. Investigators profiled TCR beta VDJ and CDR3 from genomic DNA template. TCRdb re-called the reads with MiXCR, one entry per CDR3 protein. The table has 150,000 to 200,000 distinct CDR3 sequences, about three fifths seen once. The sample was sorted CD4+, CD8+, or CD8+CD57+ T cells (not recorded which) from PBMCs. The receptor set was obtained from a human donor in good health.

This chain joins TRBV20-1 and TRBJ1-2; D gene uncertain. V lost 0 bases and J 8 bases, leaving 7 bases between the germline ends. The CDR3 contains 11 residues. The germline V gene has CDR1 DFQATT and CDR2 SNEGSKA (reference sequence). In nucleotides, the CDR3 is TGCAGTGCTAGAGATGAAGGCGGCTACACCTTC. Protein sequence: CSARDEGGYTF.

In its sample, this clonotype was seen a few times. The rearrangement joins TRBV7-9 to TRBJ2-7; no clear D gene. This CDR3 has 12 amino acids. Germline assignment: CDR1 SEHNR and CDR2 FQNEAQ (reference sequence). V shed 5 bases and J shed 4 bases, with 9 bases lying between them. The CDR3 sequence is CASSPRRYEQYF. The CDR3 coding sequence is TGTGCCAGCAGCCCACGAAGATACGAGCAGTACTTC.

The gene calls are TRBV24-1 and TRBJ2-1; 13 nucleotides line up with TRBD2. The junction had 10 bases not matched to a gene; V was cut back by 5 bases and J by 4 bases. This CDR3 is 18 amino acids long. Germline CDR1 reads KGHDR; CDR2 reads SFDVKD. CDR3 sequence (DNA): TGTGCCACCAGTGTCTCTGGACTAGCGGGAGCAACGTACAATGAGCAGTTCTTC. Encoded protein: CATSVSGLAGATYNEQFF.

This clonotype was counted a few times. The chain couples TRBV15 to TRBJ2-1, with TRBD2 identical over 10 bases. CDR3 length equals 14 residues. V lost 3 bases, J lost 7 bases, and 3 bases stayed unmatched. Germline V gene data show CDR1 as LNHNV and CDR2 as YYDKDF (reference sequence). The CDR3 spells CATSRPLAGNEQFF. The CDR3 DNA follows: TGTGCCACCAGCAGGCCACTAGCGGGAAATGAGCAGTTCTTC.

In nucleotides, the CDR3 is TGTGCCAGCAGTCGCCGCCAAGGTAAAGGCGAGCAGTACTTC. Its translation: CASSRRQGKGEQYF. The J gene is TRBJ2-7, the V gene TRBV12-3 or TRBV12-4; D is uncertain. The V and J ends lost 5 bases and 6 bases respectively, with 17 bases between them. This CDR3 has 14 amino acids.

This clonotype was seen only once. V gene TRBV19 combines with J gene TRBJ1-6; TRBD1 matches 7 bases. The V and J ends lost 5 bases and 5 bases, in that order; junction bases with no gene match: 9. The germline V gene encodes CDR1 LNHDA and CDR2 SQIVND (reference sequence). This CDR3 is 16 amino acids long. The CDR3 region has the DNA TGTGCCAGTAGTCCCACGACAGGGACTAATAATTCACCCCTCCACTTT. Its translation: CASSPTTGTNNSPLHF.

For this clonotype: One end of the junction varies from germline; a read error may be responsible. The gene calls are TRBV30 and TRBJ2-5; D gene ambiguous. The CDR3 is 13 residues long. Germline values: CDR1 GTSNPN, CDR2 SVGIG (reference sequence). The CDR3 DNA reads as TGTACCTGGAGTTGGCAAGGTGAGGAGACCCAGTACTTC. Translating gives CTWSWQGEETQYF.

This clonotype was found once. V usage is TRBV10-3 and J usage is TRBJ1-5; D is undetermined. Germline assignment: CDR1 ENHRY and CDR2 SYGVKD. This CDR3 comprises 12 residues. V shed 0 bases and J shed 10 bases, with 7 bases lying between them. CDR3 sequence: CAISESRFPQHF. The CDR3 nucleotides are TGTGCCATCAGTGAGTCGAGATTTCCCCAGCATTTT.

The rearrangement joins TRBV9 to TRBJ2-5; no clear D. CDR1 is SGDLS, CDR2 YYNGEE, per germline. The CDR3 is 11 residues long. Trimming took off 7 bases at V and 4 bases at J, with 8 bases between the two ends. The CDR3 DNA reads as TGTGCCAGCCGTCTGGTAGAGACCCAGTACTTC. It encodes CASRLVETQYF.

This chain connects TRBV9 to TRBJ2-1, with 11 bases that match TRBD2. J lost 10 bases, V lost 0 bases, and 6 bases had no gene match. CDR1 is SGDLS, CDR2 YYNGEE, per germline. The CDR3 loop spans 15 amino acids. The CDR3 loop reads CASSVEASGGREQFF. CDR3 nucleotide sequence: TGTGCCAGCAGCGTAGAGGCTAGCGGGGGGAGGGAGCAGTTCTTC. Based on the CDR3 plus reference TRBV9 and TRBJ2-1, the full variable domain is DSGVTQTPKHLITATGQRVTLRCSPRSGDLSVYWYQQSLDQGLQFLIQYYNGEERAKGNILERFSAQQFPDLHSELNLSSLELGDSALYFCASSVEASGGREQFFGPGTRLTVL.

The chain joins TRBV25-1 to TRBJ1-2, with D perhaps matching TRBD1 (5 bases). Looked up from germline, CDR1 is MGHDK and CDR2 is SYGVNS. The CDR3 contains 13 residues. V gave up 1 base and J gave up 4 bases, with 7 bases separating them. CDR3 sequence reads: CASSEWGPYGYTF. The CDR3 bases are TGTGCCAGCAGTGAATGGGGACCCTATGGCTACACCTTC.

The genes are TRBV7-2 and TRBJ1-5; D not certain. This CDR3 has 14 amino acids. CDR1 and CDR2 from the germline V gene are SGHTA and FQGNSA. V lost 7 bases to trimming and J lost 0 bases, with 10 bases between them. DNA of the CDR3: TGTGCCAGCAACCCCCAGTATAGCAATCAGCCCCAGCATTTT. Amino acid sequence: CASNPQYSNQPQHF.

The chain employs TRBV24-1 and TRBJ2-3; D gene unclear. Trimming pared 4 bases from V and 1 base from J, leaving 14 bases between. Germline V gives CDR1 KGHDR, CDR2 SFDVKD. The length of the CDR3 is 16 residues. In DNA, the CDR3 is TGTGCCACCAGTGACCCCGGACCGATTGGCACAGATACGCAGTATTTT. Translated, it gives CATSDPGPIGTDTQYF.

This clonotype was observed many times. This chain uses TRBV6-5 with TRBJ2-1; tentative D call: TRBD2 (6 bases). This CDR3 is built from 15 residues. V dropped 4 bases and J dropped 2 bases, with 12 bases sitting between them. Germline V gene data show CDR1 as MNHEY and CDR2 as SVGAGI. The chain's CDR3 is CASSSIAEPYNEQFF. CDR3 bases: TGTGCCAGCAGTTCCATAGCGGAGCCCTACAATGAGCAGTTCTTC.

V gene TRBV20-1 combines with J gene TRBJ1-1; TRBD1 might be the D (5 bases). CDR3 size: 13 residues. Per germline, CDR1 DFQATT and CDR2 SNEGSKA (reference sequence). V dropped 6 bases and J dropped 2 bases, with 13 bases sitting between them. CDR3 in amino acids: CSAIRDLNTEAFF. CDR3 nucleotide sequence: TGCAGTGCGATCCGGGACCTCAACACTGAAGCTTTCTTT.

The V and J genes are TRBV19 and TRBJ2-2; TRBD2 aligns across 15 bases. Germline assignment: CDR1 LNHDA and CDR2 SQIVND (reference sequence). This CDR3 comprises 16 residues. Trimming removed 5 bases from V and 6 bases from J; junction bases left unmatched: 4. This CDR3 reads CASSAGLAGGAGELFF. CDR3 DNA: TGTGCCAGTAGTGCGGGACTAGCGGGAGGAGCCGGGGAGCTGTTTTTT.

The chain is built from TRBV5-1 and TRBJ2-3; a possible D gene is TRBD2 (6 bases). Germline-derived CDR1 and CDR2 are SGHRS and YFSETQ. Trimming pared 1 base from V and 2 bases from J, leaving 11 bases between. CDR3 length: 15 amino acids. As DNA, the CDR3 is TGCGCCAGCAGCTTGTTCGGGGGTTCCACAGATACGCAGTATTTT. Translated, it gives CASSLFGGSTDTQYF.

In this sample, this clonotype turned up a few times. The CDR3 bases are TGTGCCAGCAGCCGGTACGGGGCTAGCGGGAGAAGTCGTAACGAGCAGTACTTC. Translated: CASSRYGASGRSRNEQYF. The V and J genes are TRBV14 and TRBJ2-7, with TRBD2 identical over 10 bases. The germline CDR1 and CDR2 sequences are SGHDN and FVKESK. V dropped 4 bases and J dropped 5; count of bases not matched to a gene: 17. There are 18 residues in the CDR3.

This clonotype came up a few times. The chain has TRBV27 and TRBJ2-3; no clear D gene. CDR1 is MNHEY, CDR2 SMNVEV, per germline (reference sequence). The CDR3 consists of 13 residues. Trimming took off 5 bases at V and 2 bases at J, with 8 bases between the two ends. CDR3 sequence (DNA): TGTGCCAGCAGTCTGGCCCTCACAGATACGCAGTATTTT. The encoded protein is CASSLALTDTQYF.

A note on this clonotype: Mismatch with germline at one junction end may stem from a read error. The CDR3 region has the DNA TGTGCCAGCAGTGACGGAGAGACCCAGTACTTC. Translated: CASSDGETQYF. The chain uses TRBV10-3 and TRBJ2-5; the D is unclear. Germline values: CDR1 ENHRY, CDR2 SYGVKD. The CDR3 is 11 amino acids.

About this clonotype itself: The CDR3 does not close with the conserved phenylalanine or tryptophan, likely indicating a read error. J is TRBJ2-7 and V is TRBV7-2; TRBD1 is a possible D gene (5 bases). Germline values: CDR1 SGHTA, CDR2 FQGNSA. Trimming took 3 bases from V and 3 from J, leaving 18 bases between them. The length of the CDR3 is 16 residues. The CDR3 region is CASSLGNGQLVYEQYL. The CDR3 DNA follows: TGTGCCAGCAGCTTGGGGAACGGACAACTCGTCTACGAGCAGTACTTA.

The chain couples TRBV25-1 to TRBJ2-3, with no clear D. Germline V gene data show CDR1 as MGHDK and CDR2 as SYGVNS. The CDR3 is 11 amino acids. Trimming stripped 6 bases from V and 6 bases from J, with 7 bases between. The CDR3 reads CASSTADTQYF. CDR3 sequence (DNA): TGTGCCAGCAGCACAGCGGATACGCAGTATTTT.

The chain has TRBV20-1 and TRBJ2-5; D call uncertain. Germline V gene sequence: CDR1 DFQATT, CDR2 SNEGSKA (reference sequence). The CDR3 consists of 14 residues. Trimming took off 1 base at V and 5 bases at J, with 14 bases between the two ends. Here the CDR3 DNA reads TGCAGTGCTAGAGGTTATAAGGGCAGCGAGACCCAGTACTTC. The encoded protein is CSARGYKGSETQYF.

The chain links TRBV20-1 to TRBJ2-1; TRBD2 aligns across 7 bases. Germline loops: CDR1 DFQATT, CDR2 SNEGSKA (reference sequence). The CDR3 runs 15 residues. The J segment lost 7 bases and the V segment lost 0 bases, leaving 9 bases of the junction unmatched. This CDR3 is CSARDPGGSTNEQFF. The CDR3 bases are TGCAGTGCTAGAGATCCCGGCGGGAGTACGAATGAGCAGTTCTTC.

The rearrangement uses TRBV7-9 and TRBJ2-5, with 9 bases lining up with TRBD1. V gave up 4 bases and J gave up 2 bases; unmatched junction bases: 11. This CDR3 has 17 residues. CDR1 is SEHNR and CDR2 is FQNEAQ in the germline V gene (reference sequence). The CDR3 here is CASSSSGTGLWQETQYF. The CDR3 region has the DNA TGTGCCAGCAGCTCCTCCGGGACAGGGTTATGGCAAGAGACCCAGTACTTC. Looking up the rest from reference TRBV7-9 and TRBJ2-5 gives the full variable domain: DTGVSQNPRHKITKRGQNVTFRCDPISEHNRLYWYRQTLGQGPEFLTYFQNEAQLEKSRLLSDRFSAERPKGSFSTLEIQRTEQGDSAMYLCASSSSGTGLWQETQYFGPGTRLLVL.